This T cell receptor beta chain came from a study of blood T cell repertoires in COVID-19. The protocol was immunoSEQ multiplex PCR, while the TCRdb copy is restricted to in-frame clones and leaves out a portion. The sample holds about 190,000 clones, about nine tenths seen once. CDR1 is SGHRS, CDR2 YFSETQ, per germline. The germline V and J ends were trimmed by 2 bases and 8 bases, with 10 bases remaining between them. The length of the CDR3 is 13 residues. This chain joins TRBV5-1 and TRBJ1-4; D gene ambiguous. This receptor was identified in a man in his thirties or forties with acute or convalescent COVID-19. What was sequenced was peripheral blood. The CDR3 here is CASSFEGGEKLFF. CDR3 sequence (DNA): TGCGCCAGCAGCTTTGAGGGAGGGGAAAAACTGTTTTTT.